This T cell receptor beta chain was recorded in a study of T-cell memory formation after mild COVID-19. Study-wide results and limits: CD4+ contracting clones lay mainly in CM and EM, CD8+ ones in EMRA.

A 5'RACE reaction primed in the constant segment made cDNA libraries of TCR alpha and TCR beta, and these carried sample barcodes and UMIs. Using its own MiXCR run on the 5' RACE reads, TCRdb lists one record per CDR3 protein. The repertoire consists of hundreds of thousands of distinct CDR3 sequences, with over 13% occurring once and the leading ten covering roughly 22%. CDR1 and CDR2 from the germline V gene are LGHNA and YSLEER. There are 15 residues in the CDR3. The V and J ends lost 0 bases and 4 bases respectively, with 10 bases between them. Turning to this clonotype: Its specificity is unknown.

The TCR comes from a man aged 18 to 29 who had mild COVID-19 (a few samples of this study predate the infection). Cell type and time point are not known. The rearrangement uses TRBV4-3 and TRBJ1-3; D perhaps matches TRBD1 (5 bases). Sequenced material: PBMCs or a T cell subset sorted from them (not recorded which). The CDR3 is CASSQDGGAGNTIYF. CDR3 nucleotide sequence: TGCGCCAGCAGCCAAGATGGGGGTGCCGGAAACACCATATATTTT.